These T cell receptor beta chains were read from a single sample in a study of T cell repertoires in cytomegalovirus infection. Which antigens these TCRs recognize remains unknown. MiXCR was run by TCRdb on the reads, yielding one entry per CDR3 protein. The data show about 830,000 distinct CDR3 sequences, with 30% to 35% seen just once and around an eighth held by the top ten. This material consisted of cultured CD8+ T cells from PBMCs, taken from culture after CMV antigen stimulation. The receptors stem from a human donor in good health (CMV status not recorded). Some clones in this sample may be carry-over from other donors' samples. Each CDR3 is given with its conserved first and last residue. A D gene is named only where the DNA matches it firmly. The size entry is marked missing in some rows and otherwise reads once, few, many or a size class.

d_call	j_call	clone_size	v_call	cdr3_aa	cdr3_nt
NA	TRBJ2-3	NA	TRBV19	CASSIDWSGTTDTQYF	TGTGCCAGTAGTATAGATTGGAGCGGTACGACAGATACGCAGTATTTT
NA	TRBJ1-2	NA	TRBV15	CATSKRSMGIYGYTF	TGTGCCACCAGCAAGCGGTCGATGGGCATCTATGGCTACACCTTC
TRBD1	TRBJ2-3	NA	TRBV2	CASRHTGQGTDTQYF	TGTGCCAGCAGGCACACCGGACAGGGAACAGATACGCAGTATTTT
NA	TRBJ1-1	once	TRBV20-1	CSAPGLPEAFF	TGCAGTGCTCCGGGACTCCCTGAAGCTTTCTTT
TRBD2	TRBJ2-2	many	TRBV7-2	CASSPLSGLAWAGELFF	TGTGCCAGCAGCCCTCTTTCTGGACTAGCCTGGGCCGGGGAGCTGTTTTTT
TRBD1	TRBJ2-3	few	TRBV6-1	CASKDRGSTDTQYF	TGTGCCAGCAAGGACAGGGGAAGCACAGATACGCAGTATTTT
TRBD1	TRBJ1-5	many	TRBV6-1	CAADRGTNQPQHF	TGTGCCGCGGACAGGGGAACAAATCAGCCCCAGCATTTT
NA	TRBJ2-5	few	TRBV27	CASCVLGDQETQYF	TGTGCCAGCTGCGTTTTGGGGGACCAAGAGACCCAGTACTTC
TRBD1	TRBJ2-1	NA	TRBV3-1	CASSLRQGVNEQFF	TGTGCCAGCAGCCTAAGACAGGGAGTCAATGAGCAGTTCTTC
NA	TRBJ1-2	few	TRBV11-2	CASSLAQLYGYTF	TGTGCCAGCAGCTTAGCTCAACTCTATGGCTACACCTTC